The T cell receptor (beta chain) described here comes from a study of T cell repertoires in cytomegalovirus infection (dated by TCRdb to 2018 to 2020). Background for the entire study: Donor HLA type was relevant to the analysis, as public TCR beta signatures indicated carriage of CMV infection together with the matching HLA type.

Clipping removes 6 bases from V and 7 bases from J, with 13 as the unmatched junction base count. The germline V gene sets CDR1 to SGHAT and CDR2 to FQNNGV. Measured from the cysteine to the phenylalanine, the CDR3 is 16 residues long. Just the 48-base CDR3 DNA is kept, in frame starting at base 1. This clonotype showed up just a few times. What antigen it recognizes has not been identified. Per-base quality was not reported, and no clone a single base away is much larger than it. Sequencing was performed on an Illumina HiSeq 1500. TCRdb reprocessed the public reads (quality trimming at Q25 with fastp, clone calling with MiXCR) and kept in-frame beta chains. CDR3 protein duplicates are merged, each entry listing the most common genes and DNA. The sample table records approximately 490,000 distinct CDR3 sequences; 10% to 12% of these occur just once. Roughly 10% of the sample rests with the top ten. What the research found in general, with its limitations: In both this cohort and an independent roughly 400-donor cohort, the cumulative frequency of public TCR beta family members distinguished carriers of CMV infection plus the relevant HLA type. The ex vivo response was dominated by HLA-C-restricted CMV-specific TCR beta clonotypes, which also provided the single most frequent clonotype in two of eight donors.

This TCR came from a human donor in good health (CMV status not recorded). Some clones in this sample may be carry-over from other donors' samples. The sequenced sample was PBMCs. The rearranged chain carries TRBV11-2 and TRBJ2-2, and TRBD1 aligns with 8 junction nucleotides. Here is the DNA: TGTGCCAGCAGACCGAGGGTCGGACAGGGACACGGGGAGCTGTTTTTT. This codes for CASRPRVGQGHGELFF.